This is a list of T cell receptor beta chains from one sample in a study of T cell responses to AZD1222 COVID-19 vaccine. Measured with immunoSEQ multiplex PCR; TCRdb has only the in-frame clones, and not every one. This sample carries 120,000 or so clones, about 88% of them seen once, and the ten largest clones take around 1.6%. The input for sequencing was peripheral blood, taken on day 0 of AZD1222 vaccination. These receptor sequences come from an adult in good health. The CDR3 runs from the conserved cysteine through the conserved F or W.

v_gene: TRBV30
j_gene: TRBJ1-5
CDR3aa: CAWSQGASNQPQHF

v_gene: TRBV5-4
j_gene: TRBJ1-1
CDR3aa: CASSLMANTEAFF

v_gene: TRBV6-5
j_gene: TRBJ1-4
CDR3aa: CASNRETGGNEKLFF

v_gene: TRBV10-1
j_gene: TRBJ2-1
CDR3aa: CASSEVAGGYNEQFF

v_gene: TRBV7-2
j_gene: TRBJ1-6
CDR3aa: CASSLGAGQGSPLHF

v_gene: TRBV30
j_gene: TRBJ1-3
CDR3aa: CAWSVTISGNTIYF

v_gene: TRBV30
j_gene: TRBJ2-7
CDR3aa: CATTGSSYEQYF

v_gene: TRBV5-1
j_gene: TRBJ2-3
CDR3aa: CASSLATTSGTDTQYF

v_gene: TRBV5-6
j_gene: TRBJ1-1
CDR3aa: CASSLNTEAFF

v_gene: TRBV11-2
j_gene: TRBJ1-1
CDR3aa: CASSLGDTYTEAFF

v_gene: TRBV2
j_gene: TRBJ2-5
CDR3aa: CASRVDRVETQYF